The clone carrying this T cell receptor beta chain has only a few counts. KT2, a clone with a known TCR, was spiked into unfractionated PBMC. Fixed numbers of PBMC received varying amounts of KT2 cells. The data were taken from a study of quantifying T cell responses using KT2 cells. Across the study: TCR alpha and beta constant-region primers primed reverse transcription of RNA.

An oligo carrying a UMI was ligated to the cDNA 3' end. The first PCR ran 4 to 5 cycles with an equimolar RC1.1 and RC1.2 beta primer mix. Via MiXCR, TCRdb re-called the UMI-ligation and nested PCR reads, giving one row per CDR3 protein. The sample shows 45,000 to 65,000 distinct CDR3 sequences, 9% to 15% of them seen only once. With 2 bases removed from V and 6 bases from J, the gap between germline ends came to 12 bases. The CDR3 totals 13 residues. CDR1 and CDR2 (germline): DFQATT, SNEGSKA (reference sequence). This sequence originates from a human donor. The specimen was PBMCs spiked with cells of the T cell clone KT2. The chain uses TRBV20-1 and TRBJ2-3; D might be TRBD2 (6 bases). CDR3 DNA sequence: TGCAGTGCTAGATTGGCGGGAACGGATACGCAGTATTTT. Translating it yields CSARLAGTDTQYF.